The rows below give T cell receptor beta chains drawn from one sample of a study of cytomegalovirus exposure and HLA in healthy donors. Profiling relied on immunoSEQ multiplex PCR, and the TCRdb table lists in-frame clones only, not all of them. The repertoire consists of 81,000 or so clones, with 70% to 75% occurring once and the leading ten covering roughly 4.2%. Specimen: PBMCs. The receptors come from a man aged 60 to 75 in good health and CMV-seronegative. The CDR3 runs from the conserved cysteine through the conserved F or W. The D gene is left open where the match is weak. Not all rows give a size; the values are once, few, many and, for expanded clones, a class.

D	V	size	J	DNA	CDR3
TRBD2	TRBV11-2	NA	TRBJ2-5	TGTGCCAGCAGTCGGGAGGTATGGGAAAGTGAGACCCAGTACTTC	CASSREVWESETQYF
NA	TRBV5-1	NA	TRBJ2-5	TGCGCCAGCAGCTTAAAAGAGCTGGAGACCCAGTACTTC	CASSLKELETQYF
NA	TRBV9	NA	TRBJ1-5	TGTGCCAGCAGCGCCGAGGGGACACCAGATCAGCCCCAGCATTTT	CASSAEGTPDQPQHF
NA	TRBV4-2	NA	TRBJ2-1	TGTGCCAGCAGCCAAGATCTTGGACGGAGGGCCAATGAGCAGTTCTTC	CASSQDLGRRANEQFF
TRBD2	TRBV11-2	NA	TRBJ2-7	TGTGCCAGCAGCCAGGACAGCGGGGGGATCTACGAGCAGTACTTC	CASSQDSGGIYEQYF
TRBD1	TRBV6-5	NA	TRBJ2-7	TGTGCCAGCAGTTCCCGACAGGGAAGTTTGGCCTACGAGCAGTACTTC	CASSSRQGSLAYEQYF
TRBD1	TRBV27	NA	TRBJ2-1	TGTGCCAGCAGCCTACAGGGGGCAGGCAATGAGCAGTTCTTC	CASSLQGAGNEQFF
TRBD2	TRBV30	NA	TRBJ2-1	TGTGCCTGGAGTGTGGAGCGGGGGGGTTACGTTACTGAGCAGTTCTTC	CAWSVERGGYVTEQFF
NA	TRBV5-1	NA	TRBJ1-2	TGCGCCAGCAGCGGCTGGCAGGGTAGCTATGGCTACACCTTC	CASSGWQGSYGYTF
NA	TRBV9	NA	TRBJ2-1	TGTGCCAGCAGCGTATCCGGGACTCCCAACGATGAGCAGTTCTTC	CASSVSGTPNDEQFF
NA	TRBV9	NA	TRBJ2-4	TGTACCAGCAGCGCAGGGTTAGCCAAAAACATTCAGTACTTC	CTSSAGLAKNIQYF
NA	TRBV6-5	few	TRBJ1-1	TGTGCCAGCAGTTACCTGGGCCCCGAAGCTTTCTTT	CASSYLGPEAFF
TRBD1	TRBV27	NA	TRBJ1-2	TGTGCCAGCAGTTTATCTCTGGGACAGGGGAGAGCTAACTATGGCTACACCTTC	CASSLSLGQGRANYGYTF
TRBD2	TRBV4-1	NA	TRBJ2-5	TGCGCCAGCAGCCAAGATAGGAGGGAGGGAGAGACCCAGTACTTC	CASSQDRREGETQYF
TRBD2	TRBV7-9	NA	TRBJ2-1	TGTGCCAGCAGCTTAGGAGTGGGACTAGCGGGAAACGGGGAGCAGTTCTTC	CASSLGVGLAGNGEQFF
TRBD2	TRBV7-9	NA	TRBJ2-2	TGTGCCAGCAGCTTCCCCGGGGGGGCCACCGGGGAGCTGTTTTTT	CASSFPGGATGELFF
NA	TRBV27	NA	TRBJ2-5	TGTGCCAGCAGTTCCCCGGGCAGCGGCCAAGAGACCCAGTACTTC	CASSSPGSGQETQYF
TRBD1	TRBV7-3	NA	TRBJ2-3	TGTGCCAGCAGCTTAATGGCAGGGGGAACAGATACGCAGTATTTT	CASSLMAGGTDTQYF
NA	TRBV5-5	NA	TRBJ2-7	TGTGCCAGCAGCAAGGAGGGGGCGCGAAACTACGAGCAGTACTTC	CASSKEGARNYEQYF
NA	TRBV5-1	NA	TRBJ2-1	TGCGCCAGCAGCCGCCGCTCGCGAACCTCCTACAATGAGCAGTTCTTC	CASSRRSRTSYNEQFF
TRBD1	TRBV19	few	TRBJ1-1	TGTGCCAGTAGCGTGACAGGGACGAACACTGAAGCTTTCTTT	CASSVTGTNTEAFF
NA	TRBV9	NA	TRBJ2-7	TGTGCCAGCAGCGGTGGGGGGGAGCAGTACTTC	CASSGGGEQYF
NA	TRBV7-6	few	TRBJ2-7	TGTGCCAGCAGCGACCGGGACAATGTGGACGAGCAGTACTTC	CASSDRDNVDEQYF
TRBD2	TRBV2	once	TRBJ2-1	TGTGCCAGCAGTGGGAACGGGGGGGCCGGATTCTTC	CASSGNGGAGFF
NA	TRBV7-8	NA	TRBJ1-1	TGTGCCAGCAGCTACTGGGAGACTGAAGCTTTCTTT	CASSYWETEAFF
TRBD2	TRBV2	NA	TRBJ2-7	TGTGCCAGCGGGCCGACTAGCGGGGCCAACTACGAGCAGTACTTC	CASGPTSGANYEQYF
TRBD2	TRBV9	once	TRBJ2-7	TGTGCCAGCAGCCCCCGGGGGGGCGTCTACGAGCAGTACTTC	CASSPRGGVYEQYF
NA	TRBV19	NA	TRBJ1-1	TGTGCCAGTAGGATTTTCGAGGCGGGGAACACTGAAGCTTTCTTT	CASRIFEAGNTEAFF
NA	TRBV7-9	NA	TRBJ2-7	TGTTCCAGCAGCTTAGGGGCAGTCGAGCAGTACTTC	CSSSLGAVEQYF
TRBD1	TRBV9	NA	TRBJ1-2	TGTGCCAGCAGCCCTGGGACAGCAGCTAACTATGGCTACACCTTC	CASSPGTAANYGYTF
NA	TRBV7-3	NA	TRBJ2-3	TGTGCCAGCAGCTTAGAGTCCCCCCTAGATACGCAGTATTTT	CASSLESPLDTQYF
NA	TRBV6-1	few	TRBJ1-3	TGTGAGGTAGGGGTGTCTTCTGGAAACACCATATATTTT	CEVGVSSGNTIYF
TRBD2	TRBV5-1	NA	TRBJ2-2	TGCGCCAGCAGCCTCCTAGCGGGGGGAGCCGGGGAGCTGTTTTTT	CASSLLAGGAGELFF
TRBD2	TRBV2	NA	TRBJ2-7	TGTGCCATCCTAAAGCGGGGACCCCCCTACGAGCAGTACTTC	CAILKRGPPYEQYF
NA	TRBV30	NA	TRBJ2-1	TGTGCCTGGAGTGTAGCCAGGGCCTACAATGAGCAGTTCTTC	CAWSVARAYNEQFF
NA	TRBV11-3	NA	TRBJ2-5	TGTGCCAGCAGCTTGGCCAGGGGTGGGACCCAGTACTTC	CASSLARGGTQYF
NA	TRBV30	NA	TRBJ1-6	TGTGCCTGGAGTGTCAGGGCTGATTCACCCCTCCACTTT	CAWSVRADSPLHF